This entry lists 8 T cell receptor beta chains sequenced from one sample in a study of shared clonotypes between healthy human individuals. This table comes from immunoSEQ multiplex PCR, and its TCRdb copy is limited to in-frame clones, with some not included. The sample includes roughly 2.4 million clones, almost 96% of them seen just once. Sequenced sample: naive CD4+ T cells sorted from blood. As to subset: CD45RA+ positively selected. All receptors come from a man younger than 30 in good health.

The J gene is TRBJ2-7, the V gene TRBV7-2; 9 bases line up with TRBD2. Germline V gene lookup returns CDR1 SGHTA and CDR2 FQGNSA. The trim removed 4 bases at V and 4 bases at J, leaving 20 bases unmatched. The CDR3 runs 19 residues. This CDR3 reads CASSYLQPTVAGAYYEQYF. The CDR3 bases are TGTGCCAGCAGCTATTTACAGCCTACGGTAGCGGGAGCTTATTACGAGCAGTACTTC.

The CDR3 region has the DNA TGCGCCAGCAGCCAAGATTTCAGTCCAACTAATGAAAAACTGTTTTTT. It encodes CASSQDFSPTNEKLFF. This chain joins TRBV4-3 and TRBJ1-4, with D uncertain. This CDR3 comprises 16 residues. V lost 0 bases and J lost 0, with 8 bases in between. The germline V gene encodes CDR1 LGHNA and CDR2 YSLEER.

The chain uses TRBV28 and TRBJ1-6; 8 nucleotides align to TRBD1. CDR1 and CDR2 (germline): MDHEN, SYDVKM. The CDR3 length is 15 residues. J was trimmed by 7 bases and V by 7 bases; bases with no gene match: 9. The CDR3, as DNA: TGTGCCAGCAAGCCCCGGGACAGGTTCAATTCACCCCTCCACTTT. As protein: CASKPRDRFNSPLHF.

The genes are TRBV5-1 and TRBJ2-4; D is possibly TRBD1 (6 bases). Germline values: CDR1 SGHRS, CDR2 YFSETQ. CDR3 size: 15 residues. Deletions cut 4 bases from V and 0 bases from J, with 11 bases between. The CDR3 protein is CASSAVQGAKNIQYF. The CDR3 DNA reads TGCGCCAGCAGCGCCGTACAGGGAGCCAAAAACATTCAGTACTTC.

The genes are TRBV10-2 and TRBJ1-2; TRBD1 aligns across 8 bases. CDR3 length: 17 amino acids. Trimming removed 3 bases from V and 5 bases from J; junction bases left unmatched: 14. Germline V gene data show CDR1 as WSHSY and CDR2 as SAAADI. The CDR3 here is CASSDPRGRSGWYGYTF. The CDR3 DNA is TGCGCCAGCAGTGATCCCAGGGGGCGAAGTGGTTGGTATGGCTACACCTTC.

The chain combines TRBV10-3 with TRBJ1-1; the D gene is possibly TRBD1 (5 bases). CDR3 length: 17 residues. V lost 7 bases and J lost 4, with 25 bases in between. CDR1 is ENHRY, CDR2 SYGVKD, per germline. CDR3 protein: CAINLTGNTDLGTEAFF. CDR3 in DNA: TGTGCCATCAACCTTACAGGTAATACTGATTTGGGCACTGAAGCTTTCTTT.

J is TRBJ2-5 and V is TRBV6-5; TRBD1 aligns across 8 bases. Per the germline V gene, CDR1 is MNHEY and CDR2 is SVGAGI. The J segment lost 5 bases and the V segment lost 5 bases, leaving 10 bases of the junction unmatched. The CDR3 is 15 amino acids. The CDR3 loop reads CASSVTGQGRETQYF. In DNA, the CDR3 is TGTGCCAGCAGTGTAACCGGACAGGGACGGGAGACCCAGTACTTC.

V usage is TRBV5-5 and J usage is TRBJ2-7; D remains unclear. Germline V gene data show CDR1 as SGHKS and CDR2 as YYEKEE (reference sequence). Trimming took 0 bases from V and 3 from J, leaving 4 bases between them. The CDR3 has 12 residues. In nucleotides, the CDR3 is TGTGCCAGCAGCTTGGACAACTACGAGCAGTACTTC. This translates into CASSLDNYEQYF.